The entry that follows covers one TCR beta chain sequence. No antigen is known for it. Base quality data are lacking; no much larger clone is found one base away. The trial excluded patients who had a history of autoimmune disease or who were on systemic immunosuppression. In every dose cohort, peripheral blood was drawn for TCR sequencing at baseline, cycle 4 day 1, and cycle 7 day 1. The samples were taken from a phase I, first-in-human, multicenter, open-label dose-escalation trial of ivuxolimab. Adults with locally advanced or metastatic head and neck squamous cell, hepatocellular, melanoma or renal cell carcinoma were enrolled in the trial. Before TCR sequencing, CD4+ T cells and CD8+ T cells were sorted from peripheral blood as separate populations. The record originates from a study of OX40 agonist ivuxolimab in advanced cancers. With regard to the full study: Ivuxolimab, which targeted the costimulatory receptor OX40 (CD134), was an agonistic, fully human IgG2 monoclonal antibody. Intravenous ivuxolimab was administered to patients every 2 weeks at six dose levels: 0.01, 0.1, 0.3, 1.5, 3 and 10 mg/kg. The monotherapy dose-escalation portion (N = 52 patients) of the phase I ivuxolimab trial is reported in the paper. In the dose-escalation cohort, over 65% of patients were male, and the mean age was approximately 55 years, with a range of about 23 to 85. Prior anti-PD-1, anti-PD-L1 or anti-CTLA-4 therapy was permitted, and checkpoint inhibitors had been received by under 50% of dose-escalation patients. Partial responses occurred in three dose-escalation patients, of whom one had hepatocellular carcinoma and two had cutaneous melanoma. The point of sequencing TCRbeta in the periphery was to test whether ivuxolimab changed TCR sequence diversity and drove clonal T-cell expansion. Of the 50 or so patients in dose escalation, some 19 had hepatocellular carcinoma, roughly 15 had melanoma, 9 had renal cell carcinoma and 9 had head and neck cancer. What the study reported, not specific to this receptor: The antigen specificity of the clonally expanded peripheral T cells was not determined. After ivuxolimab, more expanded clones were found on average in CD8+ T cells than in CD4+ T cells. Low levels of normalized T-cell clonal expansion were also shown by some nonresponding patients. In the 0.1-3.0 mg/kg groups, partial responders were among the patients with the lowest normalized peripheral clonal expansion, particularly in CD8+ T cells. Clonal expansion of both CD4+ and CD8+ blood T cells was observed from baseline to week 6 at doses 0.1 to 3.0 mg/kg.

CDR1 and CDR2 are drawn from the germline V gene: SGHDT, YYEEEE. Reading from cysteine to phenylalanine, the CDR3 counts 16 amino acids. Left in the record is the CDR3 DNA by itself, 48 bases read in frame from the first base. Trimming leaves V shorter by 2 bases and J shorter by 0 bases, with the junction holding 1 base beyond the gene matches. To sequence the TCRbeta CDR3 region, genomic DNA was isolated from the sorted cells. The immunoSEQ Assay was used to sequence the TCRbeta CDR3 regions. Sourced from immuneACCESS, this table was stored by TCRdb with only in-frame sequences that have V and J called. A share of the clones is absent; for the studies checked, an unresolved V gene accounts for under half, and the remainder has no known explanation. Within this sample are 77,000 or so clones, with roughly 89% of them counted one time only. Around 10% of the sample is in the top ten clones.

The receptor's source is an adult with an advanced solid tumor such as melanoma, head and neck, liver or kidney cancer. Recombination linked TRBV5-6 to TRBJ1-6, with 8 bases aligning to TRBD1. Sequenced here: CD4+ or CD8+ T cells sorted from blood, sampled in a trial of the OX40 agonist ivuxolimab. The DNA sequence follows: TGTGCCAGCAGCTTCGGACAGGGCTCCTATAATTCACCCCTCCACTTT. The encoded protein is CASSFGQGSYNSPLHF.